This TCR beta chain appears in the sequencing data of a study of tumor-infiltrating lymphocytes in primary liver carcinoma. There are many counts of this clonotype. The antigen is unknown. Without any cell sorting, about 20-32 mg of bulk tissue yielded co-extracted RNA and DNA. Five discrete regions of every tumor underwent sampling. Each of the tumor samples contained in excess of 75% viable tumor cells. Germline-derived CDR1 and CDR2 are SQVTM and ANQGSEA. The CDR3 is 12 amino acids. V lost 3 bases, J lost 3 bases, and 8 bases lay in between. General study results and limits: Tumor samples exhibited a significantly greater top-250-clone fraction than blood samples (p = 0.039). Only about 7-25% of top clones occurred in every one of the five tumor regions.

Reverse transcription of approximately 0.55 ug total RNA with a constant-region primer produced TCR beta cDNA. A slightly modified ARM-PCR protocol with three nested multiplex PCR rounds produced these TCR beta libraries. Two initial PCR rounds of around 10 cycles each paired TRBV1-TRBV30 forward primers with a C-beta reverse primer. TCRdb independently ran MiXCR on the multiplex PCR reads; one entry per CDR3 protein. The sample gives approximately 110,000 distinct CDR3 sequences, approximately 70% of which show up once; about a tenth is in the top ten. The V call is TRBV29-1, the J call TRBJ2-5; D tentatively fits TRBD1 or TRBD2 (5 bases each). The sample comprised liver tumor tissue from sampling region 1. The subset is: tumor region T1, superior pole. The clonotype comes from a woman aged 55 to 70 with primary liver carcinoma and hepatitis B virus infection. CDR3 nucleotides: TGCAGCGTTGATAGAGGGGAAGAGACCCAGTACTTC. It is translated as CSVDRGEETQYF.